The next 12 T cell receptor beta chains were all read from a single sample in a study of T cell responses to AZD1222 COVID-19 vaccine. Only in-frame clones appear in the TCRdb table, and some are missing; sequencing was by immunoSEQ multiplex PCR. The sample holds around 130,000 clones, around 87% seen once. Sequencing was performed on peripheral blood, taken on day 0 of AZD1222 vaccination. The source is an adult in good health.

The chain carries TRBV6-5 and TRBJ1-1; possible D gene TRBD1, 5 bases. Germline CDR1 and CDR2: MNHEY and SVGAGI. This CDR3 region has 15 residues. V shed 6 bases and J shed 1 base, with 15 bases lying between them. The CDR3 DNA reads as TGTGCCAGCAGGTCGACCCAGGGACCGAACACTGAAGCTTTCTTT. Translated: CASRSTQGPNTEAFF.

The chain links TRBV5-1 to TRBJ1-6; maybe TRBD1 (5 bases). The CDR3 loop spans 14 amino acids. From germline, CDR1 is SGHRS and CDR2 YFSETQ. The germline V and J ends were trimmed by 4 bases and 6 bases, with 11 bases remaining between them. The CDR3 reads CASSPDSLNSPLHF. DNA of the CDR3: TGCGCCAGCAGCCCCGACAGCCTTAATTCACCCCTCCACTTT.

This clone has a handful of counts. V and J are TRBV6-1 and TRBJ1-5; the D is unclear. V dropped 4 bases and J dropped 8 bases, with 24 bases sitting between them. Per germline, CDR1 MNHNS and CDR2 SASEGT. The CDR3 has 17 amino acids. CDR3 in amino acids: CASSGERGQDPLKPQHF. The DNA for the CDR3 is TGTGCCAGCAGTGGAGAAAGAGGGCAGGACCCCTTGAAGCCCCAGCATTTT.

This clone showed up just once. In nucleotides, the CDR3 is TGTGCCAGCAGCCGGGACAGGGGATACTACAATGAGCAGTTCTTC. Translation gives CASSRDRGYYNEQFF. The J gene is TRBJ2-1, the V gene TRBV2; 10 nucleotides line up with TRBD1. Germline V gene sequence: CDR1 SNHLY, CDR2 FYNNEI. Germline trimming cut 6 bases from V and 3 bases from J; bases unmatched to any gene: 5. The CDR3 runs 15 residues.

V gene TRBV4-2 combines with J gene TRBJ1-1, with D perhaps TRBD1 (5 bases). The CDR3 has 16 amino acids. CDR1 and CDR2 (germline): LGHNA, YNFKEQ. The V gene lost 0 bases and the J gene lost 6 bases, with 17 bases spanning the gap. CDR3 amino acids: CASSQDPGDFSAEAFF. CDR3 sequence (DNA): TGTGCCAGCAGCCAAGATCCGGGGGATTTTAGCGCTGAAGCTTTCTTT.

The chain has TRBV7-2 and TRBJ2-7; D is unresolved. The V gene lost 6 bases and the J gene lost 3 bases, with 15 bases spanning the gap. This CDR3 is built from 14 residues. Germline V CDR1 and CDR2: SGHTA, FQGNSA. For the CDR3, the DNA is TGTGCCAGCAGAGAGGCAGAAATATACTACGAGCAGTACTTC. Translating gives CASREAEIYYEQYF.

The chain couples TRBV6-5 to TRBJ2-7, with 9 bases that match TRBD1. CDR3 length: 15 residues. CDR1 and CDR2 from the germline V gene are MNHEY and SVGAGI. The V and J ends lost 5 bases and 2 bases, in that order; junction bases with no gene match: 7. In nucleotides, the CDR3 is TGTGCCAGCAGTCTCCGGGACAGGGCTGCCTACGAGCAGTACTTC. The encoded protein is CASSLRDRAAYEQYF.

CDR3 sequence: CASSTQQVSGNTIYF. CDR3 DNA: TGTGCCAGCAGCACCCAACAGGTCTCTGGAAACACCATATATTTT. The chain combines TRBV7-6 with TRBJ1-3, with D possibly matching TRBD1 (5 bases). The germline V and J ends were trimmed by 5 bases and 0 bases, with 11 bases remaining between them. In germline, CDR1 is SGHVS, CDR2 FNYEAQ. The CDR3 has 15 residues.

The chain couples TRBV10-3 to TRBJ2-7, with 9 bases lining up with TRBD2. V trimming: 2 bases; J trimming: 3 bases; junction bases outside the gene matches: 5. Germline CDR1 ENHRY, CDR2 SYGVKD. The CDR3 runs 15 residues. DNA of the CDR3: TGTGCCATCAGTGAGAGTAGCGGGGGAATCTACGAGCAGTACTTC. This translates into CAISESSGGIYEQYF.

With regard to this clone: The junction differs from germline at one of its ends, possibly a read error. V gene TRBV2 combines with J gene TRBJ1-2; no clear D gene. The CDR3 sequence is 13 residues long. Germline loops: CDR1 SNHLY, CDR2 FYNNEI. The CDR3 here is CASREASWDGYTF. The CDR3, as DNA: TGTGCCAGCAGGGAAGCCTCATGGGATGGCTACACCTTC.

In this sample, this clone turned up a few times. CDR3 region: CASSSQGVSGNTIYF. CDR3 nucleotide sequence: TGTGCCAGCAGCTCTCAGGGGGTCTCTGGAAACACCATATATTTT. The rearrangement joins TRBV13 to TRBJ1-3; 7 positions match TRBD1. The CDR3 covers 15 residues. Germline V lookup: CDR1 PRHDT, CDR2 FYEKMQ (reference sequence). Trimming cost V 4 bases and J 0 bases; bases outside gene matches: 3. The whole variable domain, filled in from reference TRBV13 and TRBJ1-3, reads AAGVIQSPRHLIKEKRETATLKCYPIPRHDTVYWYQQGPGQDPQFLISFYEKMQSDKGSIPDRFSAQQFSDYHSELNMSSLELGDSALYFCASSSQGVSGNTIYFGEGSWLTVV.

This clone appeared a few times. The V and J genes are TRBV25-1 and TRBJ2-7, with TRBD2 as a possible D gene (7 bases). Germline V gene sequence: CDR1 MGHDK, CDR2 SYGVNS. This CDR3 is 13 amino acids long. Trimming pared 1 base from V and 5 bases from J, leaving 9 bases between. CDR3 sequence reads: CASSEWGGHEQYF. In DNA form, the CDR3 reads TGTGCCAGCAGTGAATGGGGGGGGCACGAGCAGTACTTC.